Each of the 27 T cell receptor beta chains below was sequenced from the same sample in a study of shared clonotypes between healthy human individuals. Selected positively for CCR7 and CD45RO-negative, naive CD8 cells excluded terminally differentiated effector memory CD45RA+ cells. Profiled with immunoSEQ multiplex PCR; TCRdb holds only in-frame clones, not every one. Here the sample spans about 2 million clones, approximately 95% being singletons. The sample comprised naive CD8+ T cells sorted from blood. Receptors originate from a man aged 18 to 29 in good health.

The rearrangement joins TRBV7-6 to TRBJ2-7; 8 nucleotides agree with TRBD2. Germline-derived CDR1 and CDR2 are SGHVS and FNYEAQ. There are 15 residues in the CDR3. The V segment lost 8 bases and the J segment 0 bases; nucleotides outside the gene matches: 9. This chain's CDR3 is CASSEGAGASYEQYF. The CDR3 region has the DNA TGTGCCAGCTCGGAGGGAGCGGGGGCCTCCTACGAGCAGTACTTC.

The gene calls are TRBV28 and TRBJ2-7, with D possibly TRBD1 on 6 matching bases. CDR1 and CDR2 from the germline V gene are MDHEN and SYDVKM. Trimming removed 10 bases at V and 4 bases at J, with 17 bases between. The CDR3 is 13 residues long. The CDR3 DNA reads TGTGCCACCTCCAGGGGCGCTCCATACGAGCAGTACTTC. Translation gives CATSRGAPYEQYF.

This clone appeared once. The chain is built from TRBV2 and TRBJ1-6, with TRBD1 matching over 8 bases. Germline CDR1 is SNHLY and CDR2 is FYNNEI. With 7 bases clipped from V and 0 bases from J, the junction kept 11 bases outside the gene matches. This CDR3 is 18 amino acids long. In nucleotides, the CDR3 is TGTGCCAGCAAAATCGCCAGGGGGCTGAACTCCTATAATTCACCCCTCCACTTT. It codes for CASKIARGLNSYNSPLHF.

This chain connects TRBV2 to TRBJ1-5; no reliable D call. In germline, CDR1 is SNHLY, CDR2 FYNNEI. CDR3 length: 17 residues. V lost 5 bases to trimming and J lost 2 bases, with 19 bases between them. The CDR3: CASSHHYLPEGNQPQHF. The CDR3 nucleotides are TGTGCCAGCAGTCATCATTACCTACCAGAGGGCAATCAGCCCCAGCATTTT.

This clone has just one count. CDR3 bases: TGTGCCAGCAGTGACTCGATTTCGCGGGGGGGCCGCCCGGCCAAAAACATTCAGTACTTC. This codes for CASSDSISRGGRPAKNIQYF. The chain uses TRBV6-4 and TRBJ2-4, with 9 bases aligning to TRBD2. This CDR3 has 20 residues. The germline V gene has CDR1 MRHNA and CDR2 SNTAGT. J gave up 1 base and V 0 bases, and 13 bases lay outside the gene matches.

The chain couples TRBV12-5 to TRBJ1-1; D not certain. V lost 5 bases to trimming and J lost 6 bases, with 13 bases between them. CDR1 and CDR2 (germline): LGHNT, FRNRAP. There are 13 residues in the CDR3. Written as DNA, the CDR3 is TGTGCTAGTGGTACCGGGGTACGTCCTGAAGCTTTCTTT. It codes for CASGTGVRPEAFF.

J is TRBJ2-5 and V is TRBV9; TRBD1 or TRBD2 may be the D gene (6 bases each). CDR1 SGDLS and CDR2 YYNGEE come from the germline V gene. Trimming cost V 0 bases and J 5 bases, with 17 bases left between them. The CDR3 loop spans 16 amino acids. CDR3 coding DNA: TGTGCCAGCAGCGTAGAGGGGGGTGGACCGTGGGAGACCCAGTACTTC. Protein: CASSVEGGGPWETQYF.

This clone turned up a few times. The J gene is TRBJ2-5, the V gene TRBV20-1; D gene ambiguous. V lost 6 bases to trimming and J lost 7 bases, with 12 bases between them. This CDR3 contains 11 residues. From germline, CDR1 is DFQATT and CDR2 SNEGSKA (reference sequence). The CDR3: CSASHVGTQYF. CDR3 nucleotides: TGCAGTGCCAGCCATGTCGGGACCCAGTACTTC.

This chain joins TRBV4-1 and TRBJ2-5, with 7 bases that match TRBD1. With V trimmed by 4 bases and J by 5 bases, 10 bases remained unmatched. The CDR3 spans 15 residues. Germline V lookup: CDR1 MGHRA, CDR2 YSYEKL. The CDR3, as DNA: TGCGCCAGCAGCCGGAACACAGGGGCCGGGGAGACCCAGTACTTC. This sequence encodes CASSRNTGAGETQYF.

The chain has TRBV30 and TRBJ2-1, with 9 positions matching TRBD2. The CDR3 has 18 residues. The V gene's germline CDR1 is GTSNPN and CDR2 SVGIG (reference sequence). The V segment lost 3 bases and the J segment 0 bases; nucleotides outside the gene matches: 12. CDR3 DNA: TGTGCCTGGAGGAGGTCTAGCGGGGACTTAAGCTCCTACAATGAGCAGTTCTTC. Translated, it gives CAWRRSSGDLSSYNEQFF.

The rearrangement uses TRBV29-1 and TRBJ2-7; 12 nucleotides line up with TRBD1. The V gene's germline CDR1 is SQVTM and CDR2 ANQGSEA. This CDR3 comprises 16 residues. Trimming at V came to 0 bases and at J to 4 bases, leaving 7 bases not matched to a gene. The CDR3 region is CSVEDPGTGGVYEQYF. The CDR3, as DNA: TGCAGCGTTGAAGACCCCGGGACAGGGGGCGTATACGAGCAGTACTTC.

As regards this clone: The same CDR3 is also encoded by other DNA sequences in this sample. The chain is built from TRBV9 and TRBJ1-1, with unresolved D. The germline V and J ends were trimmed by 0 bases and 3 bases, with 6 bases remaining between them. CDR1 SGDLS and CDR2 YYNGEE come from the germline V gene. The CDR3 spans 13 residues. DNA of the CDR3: TGTGCCAGCAGCGTAGGCGTGTACACTGAAGCTTTCTTT. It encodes CASSVGVYTEAFF.

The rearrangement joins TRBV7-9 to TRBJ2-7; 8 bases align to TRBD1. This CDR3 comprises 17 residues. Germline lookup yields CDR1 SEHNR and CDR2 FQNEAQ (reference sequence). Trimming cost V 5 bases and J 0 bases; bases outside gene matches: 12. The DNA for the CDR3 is TGTGCCAGCAGCCCGCCCCTGACAGGGGACAGCTCCTACGAGCAGTACTTC. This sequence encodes CASSPPLTGDSSYEQYF.

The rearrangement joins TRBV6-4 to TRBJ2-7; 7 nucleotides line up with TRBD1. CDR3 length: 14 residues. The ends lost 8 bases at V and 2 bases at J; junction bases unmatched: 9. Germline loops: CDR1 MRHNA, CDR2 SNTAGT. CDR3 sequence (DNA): TGTGCCAGCCGGTATTTGGGACAGACCTACGAGCAGTACTTC. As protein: CASRYLGQTYEQYF.

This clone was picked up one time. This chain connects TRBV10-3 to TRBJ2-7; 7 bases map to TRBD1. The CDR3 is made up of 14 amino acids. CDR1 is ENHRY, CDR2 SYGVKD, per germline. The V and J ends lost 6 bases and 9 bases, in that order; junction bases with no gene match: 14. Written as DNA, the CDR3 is TGTGCCATCAGCGGGGCCGAGGGGGCTCGTGGGCAGTACTTC. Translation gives CAISGAEGARGQYF.

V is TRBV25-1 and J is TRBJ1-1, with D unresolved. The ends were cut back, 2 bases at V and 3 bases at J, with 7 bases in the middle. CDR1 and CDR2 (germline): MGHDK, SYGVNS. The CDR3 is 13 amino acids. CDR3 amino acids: CASSELWDTEAFF. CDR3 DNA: TGTGCCAGCAGTGAACTGTGGGACACTGAAGCTTTCTTT.

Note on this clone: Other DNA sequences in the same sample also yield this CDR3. CDR3 amino acids: CASSFRGKETQYF. In DNA, the CDR3 is TGTGCCAGCAGCTTTAGGGGTAAAGAGACCCAGTACTTC. The chain combines TRBV5-4 with TRBJ2-5; maybe TRBD1 (5 bases). Germline-derived CDR1 and CDR2 are SGHNT and YYREEE (reference sequence). The CDR3 is made up of 13 amino acids. V lost 2 bases and J lost 3, with 8 bases in between.

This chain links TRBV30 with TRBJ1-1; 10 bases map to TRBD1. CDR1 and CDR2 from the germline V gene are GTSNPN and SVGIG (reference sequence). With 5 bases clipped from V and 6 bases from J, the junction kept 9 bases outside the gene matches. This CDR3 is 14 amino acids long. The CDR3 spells CAWVAGQGFPEAFF. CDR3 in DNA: TGTGCCTGGGTGGCGGGACAGGGGTTTCCTGAAGCTTTCTTT.

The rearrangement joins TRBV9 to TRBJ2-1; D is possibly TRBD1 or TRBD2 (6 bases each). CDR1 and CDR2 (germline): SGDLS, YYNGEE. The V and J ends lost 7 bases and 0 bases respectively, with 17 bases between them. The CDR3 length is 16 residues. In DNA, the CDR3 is TGTGCCAGCGGGGGGCCAGCGCCGAGCTCCTACAATGAGCAGTTCTTC. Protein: CASGGPAPSSYNEQFF.

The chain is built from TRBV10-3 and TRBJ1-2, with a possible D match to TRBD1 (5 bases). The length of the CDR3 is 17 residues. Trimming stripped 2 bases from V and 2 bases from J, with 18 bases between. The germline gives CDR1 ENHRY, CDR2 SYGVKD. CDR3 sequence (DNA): TGTGCCATCAGTGAGCCTCGAGGAAGGGGAGGGAACTATGGCTACACCTTC. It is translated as CAISEPRGRGGNYGYTF.

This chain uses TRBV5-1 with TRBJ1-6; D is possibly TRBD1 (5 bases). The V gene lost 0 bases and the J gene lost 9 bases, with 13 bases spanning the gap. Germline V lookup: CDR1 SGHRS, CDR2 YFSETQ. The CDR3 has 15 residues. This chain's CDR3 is CASSLVRGGISPLHF. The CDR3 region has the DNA TGCGCCAGCAGCTTGGTTCGGGGGGGGATTTCACCCCTCCACTTT.

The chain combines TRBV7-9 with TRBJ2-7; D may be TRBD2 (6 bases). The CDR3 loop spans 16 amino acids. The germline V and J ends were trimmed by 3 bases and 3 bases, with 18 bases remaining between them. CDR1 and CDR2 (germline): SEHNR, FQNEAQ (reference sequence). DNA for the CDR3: TGTGCCAGCAGCTTTTCTCGTAGCGGACCCTACTACGAGCAGTACTTC. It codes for CASSFSRSGPYYEQYF.

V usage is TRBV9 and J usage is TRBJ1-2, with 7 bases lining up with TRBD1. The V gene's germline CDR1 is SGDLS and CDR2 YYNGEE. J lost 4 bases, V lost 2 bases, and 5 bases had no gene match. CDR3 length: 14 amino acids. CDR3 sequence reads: CASSVGQVPYGYTF. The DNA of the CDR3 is TGTGCCAGCAGCGTCGGACAGGTGCCCTATGGCTACACCTTC.

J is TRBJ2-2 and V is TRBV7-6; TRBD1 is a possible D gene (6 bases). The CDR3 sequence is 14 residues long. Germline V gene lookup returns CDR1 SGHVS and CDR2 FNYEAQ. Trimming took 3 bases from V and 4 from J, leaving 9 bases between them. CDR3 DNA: TGTGCCAGCAGCTTTTACAGGGTCACCGGGGAGCTGTTTTTT. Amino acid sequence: CASSFYRVTGELFF.

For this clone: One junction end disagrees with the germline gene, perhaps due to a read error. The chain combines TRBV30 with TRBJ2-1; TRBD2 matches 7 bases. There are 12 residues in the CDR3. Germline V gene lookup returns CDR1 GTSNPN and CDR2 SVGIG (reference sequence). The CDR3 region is CAGRGSYNEQFF. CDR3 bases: TGTGCCGGGAGGGGCTCCTACAATGAGCAGTTCTTC.

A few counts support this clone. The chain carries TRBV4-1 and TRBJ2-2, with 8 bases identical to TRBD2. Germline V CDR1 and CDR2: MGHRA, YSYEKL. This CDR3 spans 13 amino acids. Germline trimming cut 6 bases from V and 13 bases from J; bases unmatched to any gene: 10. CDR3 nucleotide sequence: TGCGCCAGCAGTGACTTCGGGAGGGGAGGGCTGTTTTTT. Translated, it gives CASSDFGRGGLFF.

The CDR3 coding sequence is TGTGCCAGCAGTTCCCGTGACAGGGACAAAAACATTCAGTACTTC. Translating gives CASSSRDRDKNIQYF. The J gene is TRBJ2-4, the V gene TRBV7-9, with 7 bases aligning to TRBD1. Germline assignment: CDR1 SEHNR and CDR2 FQNEAQ (reference sequence). V lost 6 bases to trimming and J lost 3 bases; unmatched junction nucleotides: 8. This CDR3 is built from 15 residues. Variable domain in full (rest from reference TRBV7-9 and TRBJ2-4): DTGVSQNPRHKITKRGQNVTFRCDPISEHNRLYWYRQTLGQGPEFLTYFQNEAQLEKSRLLSDRFSAERPKGSFSTLEIQRTEQGDSAMYLCASSSRDRDKNIQYFGAGTRLSVL.